These 26 T cell receptor beta chains share one sample of origin, sequenced in a study of blood T cell repertoires in COVID-19. TCRdb's copy holds only in-frame clones and misses some; the assay was immunoSEQ multiplex PCR. This sample has around 290,000 clones, with 85% to 90% found just once. The sequencing input was PBMCs or T cells enriched from blood (not recorded which). These receptors all come from a woman aged 60-75 years in a cohort exposed to, infected with or recovered from COVID-19 (not recorded which).

V gene TRBV3-1 (or the pseudogene TRBV3-2) combines with J gene TRBJ2-1; the match to TRBD2 covers 9 bases. The CDR3 is 16 amino acids. Trimming cost V 8 bases and J 6 bases; bases outside gene matches: 14. The germline V gene encodes CDR1 LGHDT and CDR2 YNNKEL (reference sequence). The CDR3 region is CASERGGASGTNEQFF. In DNA form, the CDR3 reads TGTGCCAGCGAGAGGGGTGGGGCTAGCGGGACCAATGAGCAGTTCTTC.

The chain couples TRBV7-3 to TRBJ2-3; 7 nucleotides agree with TRBD2. Germline V CDR1 and CDR2: SGHTA, FQGTGA. Trimming took 3 bases from V and 4 from J; bases not matched to a gene: 7. This CDR3 region has 15 residues. In nucleotides, the CDR3 is TGTGCCAGCAGCTTCGGTAGCGGGTACTCAGATACGCAGTATTTT. Protein sequence: CASSFGSGYSDTQYF. The entire variable domain, with the rest obtained from reference TRBV7-3 and TRBJ2-3, is as follows: GAGVSQTPSNKVTEKGKYVELRCDPISGHTALYWYRQSLGQGPEFLIYFQGTGAADDSGLPNDRFFAVRPEGSVSTLKIQRTERGDSAVYLCASSFGSGYSDTQYFGPGTRLTVL.

The J gene is TRBJ2-1, the V gene TRBV5-1, with TRBD2 matching 11 bases. Germline CDR1 reads SGHRS; CDR2 reads YFSETQ. Trimming removed 0 bases from V and 5 bases from J; junction bases left unmatched: 4. This CDR3 has 16 amino acids. CDR3 nucleotide sequence: TGCGCCAGCAGCTTGGTGCTAGCGGGAGGCCACAATGAGCAGTTCTTC. This sequence encodes CASSLVLAGGHNEQFF.

This clone appeared a single time. The V gene is TRBV28, the J gene TRBJ2-3; 16 bases are shared with TRBD2. Germline V gene data show CDR1 as MDHEN and CDR2 as SYDVKM. Trimming at V came to 1 base and at J to 8 bases, leaving 3 bases not matched to a gene. CDR3 length: 16 residues. The CDR3 DNA reads TGTGCCAGCAGTTTATCCGGGACTAGCGGGAGGGCTACGCAGTATTTT. It translates to CASSLSGTSGRATQYF.

In regard to this clone: This sample also contains other DNA sequences that code for the same CDR3. The rearrangement uses TRBV28 and TRBJ1-1, with 7 positions matching TRBD1. Unmatched junction bases numbered 5, after V lost 5 bases and J lost 5 bases. CDR1 is MDHEN and CDR2 is SYDVKM in the germline V gene. The CDR3 spans 13 residues. Here the CDR3 DNA reads TGTGCCAGCAGTCCAGGGGGTAGGACTGAAGCTTTCTTT. This gives the protein CASSPGGRTEAFF.

The V and J genes are TRBV28 and TRBJ1-5; the match to TRBD1 covers 8 bases. The length of the CDR3 is 16 residues. Germline CDR1 reads MDHEN; CDR2 reads SYDVKM. V lost 3 bases to trimming and J lost 3 bases; unmatched junction nucleotides: 7. The CDR3 nucleotides read TGTGCCAGCAGTTTCGGCGGCAGGGGGCTCAATCAGCCCCAGCATTTT. It translates to CASSFGGRGLNQPQHF.

This chain uses TRBV3-1 (or the pseudogene TRBV3-2) with TRBJ2-1, with a tentative D call TRBD2 (6 bases). CDR1 LGHDT and CDR2 YNNKEL come from the germline V gene (reference sequence). V was clipped by 0 bases and J by 1 base, with 13 bases between them. The CDR3 spans 17 residues. The CDR3 DNA is TGTGCCAGCAGCCAAGATCGGGGCGGGATTTCCTACAATGAGCAGTTCTTC. The encoded protein is CASSQDRGGISYNEQFF.

V is TRBV6-5 and J is TRBJ1-2; TRBD1 matches 8 bases. Germline CDR1 is MNHEY and CDR2 is SVGAGI. This CDR3 has 13 amino acids. J was trimmed by 4 bases and V by 6 bases; bases with no gene match: 4. This CDR3 is CASRRQGFYGYTF. The DNA for the CDR3 is TGTGCCAGCAGGAGACAGGGGTTCTATGGCTACACCTTC.

This clone was seen just once. The genes are TRBV21-1 and TRBJ2-7; the table gives TRBD1 as D, unverified against the DNA. TRBV21-1 is listed as a pseudogene. The CDR3 length is 16 residues. The CDR3: CASSTKWRDRSYEQYF. The CDR3 DNA reads as TGTGCCAGCAGCACCAAATGGCGGGACAGGTCCTACGAGCAGTACTTC.

The V call is TRBV28, the J call TRBJ2-1; TRBD2 matches at 7 bases. J gave up 5 bases and V 5 bases, and 9 bases lay outside the gene matches. CDR3 length: 15 amino acids. CDR1 is MDHEN and CDR2 is SYDVKM in the germline V gene. The CDR3 sequence is CASSPRSGGDNEQFF. The CDR3 nucleotides are TGTGCCAGCAGTCCCAGGAGTGGGGGGGACAATGAGCAGTTCTTC.

This clone is a singleton in its sample. V and J are TRBV9 and TRBJ2-7; tentative D call: TRBD2 (5 bases). Germline V lookup: CDR1 SGDLS, CDR2 YYNGEE. The V end was cut by 0 bases, the J end by 1 base, with 20 bases between. CDR3 length: 18 residues. CDR3 sequence: CASSVVSVEEGFSYEQYF. The DNA of the CDR3 is TGTGCCAGCAGCGTAGTGAGCGTGGAAGAGGGCTTTTCCTACGAGCAGTACTTC. The full variable domain, rest sourced from reference TRBV9 and TRBJ2-7, is DSGVTQTPKHLITATGQRVTLRCSPRSGDLSVYWYQQSLDQGLQFLIQYYNGEERAKGNILERFSAQQFPDLHSELNLSSLELGDSALYFCASSVVSVEEGFSYEQYFGPGTRLTVT.

The chain links TRBV6-5 to TRBJ1-4, with D possibly being TRBD1 (5 bases). The germline gives CDR1 MNHEY, CDR2 SVGAGI. Trimming removed 0 bases at V and 8 bases at J, with 16 bases between. The CDR3 totals 16 residues. The CDR3 sequence: CASSYSTLGGREKLFF. In DNA form, the CDR3 reads TGTGCCAGCAGTTACTCGACCCTCGGGGGACGGGAAAAACTGTTTTTT.

The rearrangement links TRBV19 to TRBJ2-2, with 10 nucleotides matching TRBD1. J lost 8 bases, V lost 5 bases, and 11 bases had no gene match. The CDR3 has 16 amino acids. Germline loops: CDR1 LNHDA, CDR2 SQIVND (reference sequence). This chain's CDR3 is CASSPRDRGVLGELFF. CDR3 in DNA: TGTGCCAGTAGTCCCCGGGACAGGGGAGTATTGGGGGAGCTGTTTTTT.

CDR3 in DNA: TGCGCCAGCAGCTTGGGGGGGACTGGGCAGCCCCAGCATTTT. This gives the protein CASSLGGTGQPQHF. This chain links TRBV5-1 with TRBJ1-5; perhaps TRBD1 as D (5 bases). V lost 0 bases to trimming and J lost 7 bases, with 11 bases between them. CDR3 size: 14 residues. Germline V gene lookup returns CDR1 SGHRS and CDR2 YFSETQ.

CDR3: CASSLLVVQGLNEQYF. CDR3 coding DNA: TGTGCCAGCAGCTTGCTAGTTGTGCAGGGGCTCAACGAGCAGTACTTC. The chain employs TRBV5-8 and TRBJ2-7, with D perhaps matching TRBD1 (6 bases). This CDR3 has 16 amino acids. The germline gives CDR1 SGHTS, CDR2 YDEGEE. V was shortened by 1 base and J by 5 bases, with 19 bases between the two germline ends.

The rearrangement joins TRBV30 to TRBJ1-1; the D gene is possibly TRBD1 (5 bases). V was clipped by 3 bases and J by 1 base, with 12 bases between them. The CDR3 covers 14 residues. The germline gives CDR1 GTSNPN, CDR2 SVGIG (reference sequence). CDR3 region: CAWRRGLGNTEAFF. Here the CDR3 DNA reads TGTGCCTGGAGGCGGGGCTTGGGGAACACTGAAGCTTTCTTT.

This chain connects TRBV11-3 to TRBJ2-1; 9 bases are a match to TRBD2. J was trimmed by 7 bases and V by 2 bases; bases with no gene match: 12. Germline values: CDR1 SGHNT, CDR2 YENEEA. The CDR3 length is 17 residues. The CDR3 spells CASSLRFGAGGVNEQFF. DNA for the CDR3: TGTGCCAGCAGCTTAAGGTTTGGAGCGGGAGGTGTGAATGAGCAGTTCTTC.

This rearrangement joins TRBV7-9 to TRBJ2-5; D possibly corresponds to TRBD2 (6 bases). The germline V gene encodes CDR1 SEHNR and CDR2 FQNEAQ (reference sequence). The V gene lost 4 bases and the J gene lost 5 bases, with 11 bases spanning the gap. The CDR3 extends over 13 amino acids. CDR3 bases: TGTGCCAGCAGCTCCCGACTAGAGGAGACCCAGTACTTC. This codes for CASSSRLEETQYF.

The V and J genes are TRBV3-1 (or the pseudogene TRBV3-2) and TRBJ1-4, with D unclear. V was trimmed by 1 base and J by 8 bases, leaving 8 bases between them. Germline lookup yields CDR1 LGHDT and CDR2 YNNKEL (reference sequence). The CDR3 loop spans 13 amino acids. The CDR3 sequence: CASSQGEGEKLFF. CDR3 sequence (DNA): TGTGCCAGCAGCCAAGGGGAGGGCGAAAAACTGTTTTTT.

J is TRBJ1-1 and V is TRBV28, with a weak D call TRBD1 (5 bases). The CDR3 length is 16 residues. Germline-derived CDR1 and CDR2 are MDHEN and SYDVKM. Deletions cut 3 bases from V and 4 bases from J, with 18 bases between. The CDR3 bases are TGTGCCAGCAGTTTTGTAGGGGCCCCCCAAGGCACTGAAGCTTTCTTT. Its protein is CASSFVGAPQGTEAFF.

This chain links TRBV5-4 with TRBJ2-1; 12 bases line up with TRBD2. This CDR3 comprises 16 residues. V was clipped by 4 bases and J by 2 bases; unmatched bases: 4. Germline lookup yields CDR1 SGHNT and CDR2 YYREEE (reference sequence). The CDR3 DNA reads TGTGCCAGCAGCCAAAGACTAGCGGGAGCCTACAATGAGCAGTTCTTC. Its translation: CASSQRLAGAYNEQFF.

This sequence joins TRBV11-1 and TRBJ2-1; the match to TRBD2 covers 14 bases. The V gene's germline CDR1 is SGHAT and CDR2 FQDESV (reference sequence). The CDR3 has 16 amino acids. V was pared by 5 bases and J by 9 bases, with 9 bases of the junction left unmatched. The CDR3 reads CASSQGTSGRVSEQFF. The CDR3 DNA reads TGTGCCAGCAGCCAGGGGACTAGCGGGAGAGTCAGTGAGCAGTTCTTC. The variable domain in full, completed from reference TRBV11-1 and TRBJ2-1, reads EAEVAQSPRYKITEKSQAVAFWCDPISGHATLYWYRQILGQGPELLVQFQDESVVDDSQLPKDRFSAERLKGVDSTLKIQPAELGDSAMYLCASSQGTSGRVSEQFFGPGTRLTVL.

This chain's CDR3 is CASRDSSLPRNEQFF. CDR3 sequence (DNA): TGTGCCAGCAGGGACTCTTCCCTGCCCCGGAATGAGCAGTTCTTC. The V gene is TRBV2, the J gene TRBJ2-1, with D possibly matching TRBD2 (5 bases). With 6 bases removed from V and 7 bases from J, the gap between germline ends came to 19 bases. Germline-derived CDR1 and CDR2 are SNHLY and FYNNEI. The CDR3 sequence is 15 residues long.

The rearrangement joins TRBV6-1 to TRBJ2-7, with 11 bases that match TRBD2. The trim removed 3 bases at V and 5 bases at J, leaving 15 bases unmatched. This CDR3 has 18 residues. Germline assignment: CDR1 MNHNS and CDR2 SASEGT. CDR3 region: CASSEGMVLAGELHEQYF. The CDR3 DNA reads TGTGCCAGCAGTGAGGGGATGGTACTAGCGGGAGAACTTCACGAGCAGTACTTC.

This CDR3 is CASSFQGVGGDGYTF. CDR3 bases: TGTGCCAGCAGCTTCCAGGGTGTCGGGGGAGATGGCTACACCTTC. The rearrangement uses TRBV7-9 and TRBJ1-2; tentatively, D is TRBD1 (5 bases). This CDR3 spans 15 amino acids. Trimming removed 3 bases from V and 6 bases from J, with 17 bases in between. The V gene's germline CDR1 is SEHNR and CDR2 FQNEAQ (reference sequence).

This chain's CDR3 is CASSQTGLASEQYF. CDR3 in DNA: TGTGCCAGCAGCCAAACGGGACTAGCTTCCGAGCAGTACTTC. V gene TRBV7-3 combines with J gene TRBJ2-7; 9 bases are a match to TRBD2. CDR3 length equals 14 residues. CDR1 and CDR2 (germline): SGHTA, FQGTGA. V dropped 5 bases and J dropped 6; count of bases not matched to a gene: 8.